This T cell receptor (beta chain) was sequenced in a study of blood T cells in healthy people across ages. For this clonotype: Its specificity is unknown.

The CDR3 is 16 residues long. Looked up from germline, CDR1 is MDHEN and CDR2 is SYDVKM. For the second PCR, which ran for about 6 to 11 cycles, a sample-barcoded 5' primer and a J-beta primer mix were used. TCRdb ran MiXCR on the 5' RACE reads and lists one entry per CDR3 protein. Among 780,000 or so distinct CDR3 sequences, roughly 56% were seen once, and the ten largest hold roughly 26%. Broader study findings: One million T cells yielded diversity estimates that were considered underestimates. TCR beta diversity was tightly associated with the proportion of naive T cells.

The sequence was obtained from a man aged 35 to 55 in good health. The chain employs TRBV28 and TRBJ2-5; possibly TRBD1 for D (6 bases). The J call may not be correct, given that the DNA end is closer to TRBJ2-4. The source material was blood. This CDR3 is CASSSSPTGFKNIQYF. CDR3 DNA sequence: TGTGCCAGCAGTTCGTCCCCTACAGGGTTCAAAAACATTCAGTACTTC.